The clone carrying this T cell receptor beta chain was seen a handful of times. The data derive from a study of human T cells and chemical hapten exposure. About the study: Predominantly women, the patients had alopecia areata, totalis or universalis.

One entry per CDR3 protein results from TCRdb running MiXCR on the RACE reads. The table shows over 65,000 distinct CDR3 sequences, with roughly 12% occurring only once. Time point here: patch test 2, 6 weeks after DPC sensitization. This sample's treatment: therapeutic diphenylcyclopropenone sensitization with weekly scalp DPC. Each donor was an alopecia patient between 18 and 70 years of age who qualified for DPC. From whole blood left unfractionated, total RNA was extracted. This TCR derives from a man between 18 and 29 years old with alopecia areata. Some clones in this sample may be carry-over from other donors' samples. The sample was whole blood, taken in connection with sensitization to the hapten diphenylcyclopropenone (DPC).

The CDR3 bases are TGTGCCAGCACGGGGGAGTACATTCAGTACTTC. Translated, it gives CASTGEYIQYF. The chain has TRBV28 and TRBJ2-4; weak D call: TRBD2 (6 bases). The length of the CDR3 is 11 residues. Trimming took off 7 bases at V and 8 bases at J, with 9 bases between the two ends. CDR1 is MDHEN and CDR2 is SYDVKM in the germline V gene.